The T cell receptor beta chain described here comes from a study of tumor and adjacent non-tumor tissue in lung cancer. The template was RNA from unsorted bulk tissue. The normal lung tissue was taken more than 3 cm from the tumor edge. TCRbeta libraries were built with three rounds of nested PCR, modified from ARM-PCR. TCRdb re-derived calls from the multiplex PCR reads in MiXCR, one entry per CDR3 protein. Of more than 75,000 distinct CDR3 sequences detected, 80% appear once; the ten largest clones hold roughly 33%. The TCR was taken from a man aged 55 to 69 with small cell lung cancer. The sequencing input was distant non-tumor lung tissue.

Here the CDR3 DNA reads TGTGCCAGCACCCCCGTCACCGGGACGGGGAGTTATGGCTACACCTTC. It yields the protein CASTPVTGTGSYGYTF. The rearrangement uses TRBV6-5 and TRBJ1-2; D may be TRBD1 (5 bases). The CDR3 covers 16 residues. CDR1 and CDR2 from the germline V gene are MNHEY and SVGAGI. Trimming removed 7 bases from V and 5 bases from J, with 23 bases in between.